This T cell receptor beta chain was documented in a study of response to subunit inactivated influenza vaccine. TCRdb re-called the RT-PCR reads with MiXCR, one entry per CDR3 protein. The profile covers a few hundred thousand distinct CDR3 sequences, with 14% appearing a single time and around 10% taken by the ten largest. Worth noting for this clonotype: Antigen specificity is unknown.

Findings and limits, study-wide: Only a handful of new T cells, the authors suggested, are recruited with each seasonal influenza vaccination.

This CDR3 contains 13 residues. The V segment lost 5 bases and the J segment 7 bases; nucleotides outside the gene matches: 8. Per the germline V gene, CDR1 is MNHEY and CDR2 is SMNVEV (reference sequence). The rearrangement links TRBV27 to TRBJ2-7, with 7 bases lining up with TRBD1. Sequencing used PBMCs from blood, obtained about 11 days after vaccination. The receptor's source is a man between 50 and 59 years old who received an inactivated influenza vaccine. The CDR3 DNA reads TGTGCCAGCAGTGTAACAGGGGACGGGGAGCAGTACTTC. Its translation: CASSVTGDGEQYF.